The 20 T cell receptor beta chains listed next were all sequenced from one sample in a study of T cell responses to AZD1222 COVID-19 vaccine. Repertoires were generated with immunoSEQ multiplex PCR, while TCRdb's copy carries only in-frame clones and drops some. Of roughly 100,000 clones listed, more than 75% are singletons. Sequences were derived from peripheral blood, sampled on day 0 of AZD1222 vaccination. Receptors originate from an adult in good health.

This sequence joins TRBV6-2 or TRBV6-3 and TRBJ1-2; D is unclear. Looked up from germline, CDR1 is MNHEY and CDR2 is SVGEGT. This CDR3 is built from 14 residues. The V and J ends lost 5 bases and 1 base respectively, with 11 bases between them. CDR3 residues: CASSPFPDNYGYTF. CDR3 DNA: TGTGCCAGCAGTCCGTTTCCGGATAACTATGGCTACACCTTC.

The chain is built from TRBV7-9 and TRBJ1-6; TRBD1 is a possible D gene (5 bases). The CDR3 is 12 residues long. Trimming took off 4 bases at V and 13 bases at J, with 11 bases between the two ends. CDR1 is SEHNR, CDR2 FQNEAQ, per germline (reference sequence). The CDR3, as DNA: TGTGCCAGCAGCTATGGGGGGGGGCCCCTCCACTTT. Translated, it gives CASSYGGGPLHF. The variable domain in full, completed from reference TRBV7-9 and TRBJ1-6, reads DTGVSQNPRHKITKRGQNVTFRCDPISEHNRLYWYRQTLGQGPEFLTYFQNEAQLEKSRLLSDRFSAERPKGSFSTLEIQRTEQGDSAMYLCASSYGGGPLHFGNGTRLTVT.

The V and J genes are TRBV7-9 and TRBJ2-3; tentatively, D is TRBD1 (6 bases). CDR3 length equals 14 residues. Looked up from germline, CDR1 is SEHNR and CDR2 is FQNEAQ (reference sequence). V dropped 4 bases and J dropped 2 bases, with 10 bases sitting between them. CDR3: CASSSGQYTDTQYF. The CDR3 nucleotides are TGTGCCAGCAGCTCCGGACAGTACACAGATACGCAGTATTTT.

This sequence joins TRBV18 and TRBJ1-1; no clear D. The CDR3 has 13 residues. The V gene lost 4 bases and the J gene lost 3 bases, with 9 bases spanning the gap. Germline CDR1 reads KGHSH; CDR2 reads LQKENI. The CDR3 DNA sequence: TGTGCCAGCTCACGGTTAAGGGACACTGAAGCTTTCTTT. It specifies CASSRLRDTEAFF. The entire variable domain, with the rest obtained from reference TRBV18 and TRBJ1-1, is as follows: NAGVMQNPRHLVRRRGQEARLRCSPMKGHSHVYWYRQLPEEGLKFMVYLQKENIIDESGMPKERFSAEFPKEGPSILRIQQVVRGDSAAYFCASSRLRDTEAFFGQGTRLTVV.

The chain couples TRBV12-3 or TRBV12-4 to TRBJ2-5; either TRBD1 or TRBD2 may fit D (6 bases each). This CDR3 spans 13 amino acids. Trimming cost V 1 base and J 7 bases, with 10 bases left between them. The CDR3, as DNA: TGTGCCAGCAGTTTAGGGGGGCGGGGGACCCAGTACTTC. Amino acids: CASSLGGRGTQYF.

V and J are TRBV2 and TRBJ2-1; maybe TRBD2 (5 bases). The CDR3 covers 16 residues. The germline V and J ends were trimmed by 7 bases and 0 bases, with 16 bases remaining between them. Germline values: CDR1 SNHLY, CDR2 FYNNEI. The CDR3 reads CASNTLAASSYNEQFF. The CDR3 DNA reads as TGTGCCAGCAATACCCTAGCCGCCAGCTCCTACAATGAGCAGTTCTTC.

J is TRBJ1-2 and V is TRBV5-1; D call uncertain. Trimming removed 0 bases at V and 6 bases at J, with 12 bases between. The CDR3 sequence is 14 residues long. CDR1 SGHRS and CDR2 YFSETQ come from the germline V gene. The CDR3 loop is CASSLAGSLNGYTF. DNA for the CDR3: TGCGCCAGCAGCTTGGCCGGTTCTTTGAATGGCTACACCTTC.

V and J are TRBV11-2 and TRBJ2-2; TRBD2 matches 8 bases. CDR1 is SGHAT and CDR2 is FQNNGV in the germline V gene. The ends lost 0 bases at V and 5 bases at J; junction bases unmatched: 8. This CDR3 spans 17 amino acids. CDR3 nucleotide sequence: TGTGCCAGCAGCTTAGATCGGGGGGGGCCGAGGACCGGGGAGCTGTTTTTT. This encodes CASSLDRGGPRTGELFF.

The rearrangement joins TRBV3-1 (or the pseudogene TRBV3-2) to TRBJ1-2; D remains ambiguous. V shed 7 bases and J shed 2 bases, with 11 bases lying between them. Looked up from germline, CDR1 is LGHDT and CDR2 is YNNKEL (reference sequence). The CDR3 sequence is 13 residues long. CDR3 coding DNA: TGTGCCAGCACCCCTGGACCGAACTATGGCTACACCTTC. Translating it yields CASTPGPNYGYTF.

This chain connects TRBV6-2 or TRBV6-3 to TRBJ2-2, with D uncertain. There are 15 residues in the CDR3. Germline V gene data show CDR1 as MNHEY and CDR2 as SVGEGT. The germline V and J ends were trimmed by 5 bases and 0 bases, with 10 bases remaining between them. The CDR3 bases are TGTGCCAGCAGTAGGGCCCCCTCGAACACCGGGGAGCTGTTTTTT. Translating it yields CASSRAPSNTGELFF.

The chain links TRBV19 to TRBJ1-4; D gene uncertain. The V gene lost 8 bases and the J gene lost 1 base, with 11 bases spanning the gap. This CDR3 contains 14 residues. Germline V gene data show CDR1 as LNHDA and CDR2 as SQIVND (reference sequence). Here the CDR3 reads CASVDKITNEKLFF. CDR3 DNA: TGTGCCAGTGTTGACAAGATAACTAATGAAAAACTGTTTTTT.

This clone occurred once. The J gene is TRBJ1-1, the V gene TRBV6-5; D is possibly TRBD1 (5 bases). Germline CDR1 reads MNHEY; CDR2 reads SVGAGI. This CDR3 contains 15 residues. V was cut by 0 bases and J by 1 base, with 9 bases left in between. Here the CDR3 reads CASSYSGRANTEAFF. CDR3 nucleotides: TGTGCCAGCAGTTACTCGGGCAGGGCGAACACTGAAGCTTTCTTT.

This clone was counted once. The rearrangement links TRBV4-2 to TRBJ2-7; 7 bases agree with TRBD2. The CDR3 runs 12 residues. J gave up 3 bases and V 4 bases, and 0 bases lay outside the gene matches. Germline loops: CDR1 LGHNA, CDR2 YNFKEQ. CDR3 protein: CASSRGGYEQYF. The CDR3 DNA follows: TGTGCCAGCAGCCGGGGGGGCTACGAGCAGTACTTC.

The J gene is TRBJ2-5, the V gene TRBV5-1; D gene unclear. CDR1 SGHRS and CDR2 YFSETQ come from the germline V gene. Between the trimmed V and J ends, which lost 2 bases and 5 bases, there was a span of 16 bases. The CDR3 contains 15 residues. This CDR3 is CASSFERRAEETQYF. The CDR3 DNA follows: TGCGCCAGCAGCTTTGAACGCCGGGCGGAGGAGACCCAGTACTTC.

There are a few counts of this clone. J is TRBJ2-4 and V is TRBV5-1; D is unresolved. Trimming cost V 0 bases and J 0 bases, with 4 bases left between them. This CDR3 has 14 amino acids. Germline assignment: CDR1 SGHRS and CDR2 YFSETQ. The DNA of the CDR3 is TGCGCCAGCAGCTTGGACCAAGCCAAAAACATTCAGTACTTC. It encodes CASSLDQAKNIQYF.

The chain employs TRBV3-1 (or the pseudogene TRBV3-2) and TRBJ1-6; D remains unclear. V was pared by 1 base and J by 7 bases, with 8 bases between. Germline V CDR1 and CDR2: LGHDT, YNNKEL (reference sequence). The CDR3 is 14 residues long. The CDR3 loop reads CASSQVRANSPLHF. The CDR3 region has the DNA TGTGCCAGCAGCCAAGTGAGGGCAAATTCACCCCTCCACTTT.

This clone showed up just a few times. This chain links TRBV7-2 with TRBJ1-5, with D unclear. Germline CDR1 reads SGHTA; CDR2 reads FQGNSA. CDR3 length: 15 amino acids. Trimming cost V 5 bases and J 2 bases, with 13 bases left between them. CDR3 in DNA: TGTGCCAGCAGCCCGGATGTCAACGGCAATCAGCCCCAGCATTTT. Its translation: CASSPDVNGNQPQHF.

This chain links TRBV4-1 with TRBJ1-1; D is unresolved. The CDR3 spans 15 residues. V lost 3 bases, J lost 2 bases, and 13 bases lay in between. Germline V gene sequence: CDR1 MGHRA, CDR2 YSYEKL. The CDR3 is CASSQVGRRNTEAFF. The CDR3, as DNA: TGCGCCAGCAGCCAGGTGGGCAGGCGAAACACTGAAGCTTTCTTT.

V usage is TRBV4-1 and J usage is TRBJ1-3; no reliable D call. Looked up from germline, CDR1 is MGHRA and CDR2 is YSYEKL. This CDR3 contains 13 residues. V dropped 4 bases and J dropped 4 bases, with 8 bases sitting between them. The CDR3 is CASSLWVGNTIYF. The DNA of the CDR3 is TGCGCCAGCAGCCTTTGGGTAGGAAACACCATATATTTT.

This rearrangement joins TRBV6-6 to TRBJ2-1; D is unclear. CDR3 length: 15 residues. CDR1 and CDR2 from the germline V gene are MNHNY and SVGAGI (reference sequence). Trimming removed 0 bases at V and 2 bases at J, with 8 bases between. CDR3 region: CASSYSDVPYNEQFF. CDR3 DNA sequence: TGTGCCAGCAGTTACTCCGATGTTCCCTACAATGAGCAGTTCTTC.